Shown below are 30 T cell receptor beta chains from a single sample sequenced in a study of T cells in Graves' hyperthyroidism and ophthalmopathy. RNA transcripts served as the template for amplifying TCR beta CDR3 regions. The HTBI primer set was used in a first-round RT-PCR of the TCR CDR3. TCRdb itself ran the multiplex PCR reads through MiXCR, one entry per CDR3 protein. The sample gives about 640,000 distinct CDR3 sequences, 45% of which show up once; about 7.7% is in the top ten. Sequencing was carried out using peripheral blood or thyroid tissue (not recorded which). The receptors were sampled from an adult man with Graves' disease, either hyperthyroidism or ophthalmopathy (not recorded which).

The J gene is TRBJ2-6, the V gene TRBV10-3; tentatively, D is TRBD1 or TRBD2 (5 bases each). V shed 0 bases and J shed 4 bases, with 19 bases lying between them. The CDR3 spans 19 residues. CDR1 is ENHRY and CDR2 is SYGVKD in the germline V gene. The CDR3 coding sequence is TGTGCCATCAGTGAGTCAGGGGCCCGGGGTATGGACGGGGCCAACGTCCTGACTTTC. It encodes CAISESGARGMDGANVLTF.

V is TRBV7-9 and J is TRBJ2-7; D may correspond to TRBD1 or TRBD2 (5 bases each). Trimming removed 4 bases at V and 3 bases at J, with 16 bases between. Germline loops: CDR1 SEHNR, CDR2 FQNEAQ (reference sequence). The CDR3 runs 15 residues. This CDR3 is CASSYRFTGDYEQYF. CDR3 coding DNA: TGTGCCAGCAGCTACAGGTTCACCGGGGACTACGAGCAGTACTTC.

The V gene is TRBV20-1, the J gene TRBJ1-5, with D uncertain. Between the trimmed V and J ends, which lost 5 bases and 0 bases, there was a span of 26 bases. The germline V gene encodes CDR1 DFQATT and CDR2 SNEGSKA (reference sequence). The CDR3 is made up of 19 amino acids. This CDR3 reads CSAGVTPGSRLDSNQPQHF. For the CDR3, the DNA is TGCAGTGCTGGGGTAACACCGGGATCCAGACTCGATAGCAATCAGCCCCAGCATTTT.

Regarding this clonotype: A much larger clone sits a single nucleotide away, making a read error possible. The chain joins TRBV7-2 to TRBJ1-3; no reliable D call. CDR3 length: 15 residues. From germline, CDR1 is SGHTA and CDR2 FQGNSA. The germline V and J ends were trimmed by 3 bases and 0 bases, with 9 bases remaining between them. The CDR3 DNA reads TGTGCCAGCAGCTTCGACACTAGCTCTGGAAACACCATATATTTT. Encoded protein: CASSFDTSSGNTIYF.

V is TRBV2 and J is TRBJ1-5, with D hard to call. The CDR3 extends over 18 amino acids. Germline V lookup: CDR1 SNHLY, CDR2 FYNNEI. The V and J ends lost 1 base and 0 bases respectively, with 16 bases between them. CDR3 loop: CASSEDSDYPYSNQPQHF. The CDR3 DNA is TGTGCCAGCAGTGAAGACAGCGATTACCCGTATAGCAATCAGCCCCAGCATTTT.

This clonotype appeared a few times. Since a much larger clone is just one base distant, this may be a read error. The CDR3 sequence is CATSRRDAHGYTF. For the CDR3, the DNA is TGTGCCACCAGCAGAAGGGATGCCCATGGCTACACCTTC. V and J are TRBV15 and TRBJ1-2; D gene uncertain. Trimming shortened V by 2 bases and J by 6 bases, and 10 bases separated the two germline ends. Germline CDR1 and CDR2: LNHNV and YYDKDF (reference sequence). The CDR3 extends over 13 amino acids.

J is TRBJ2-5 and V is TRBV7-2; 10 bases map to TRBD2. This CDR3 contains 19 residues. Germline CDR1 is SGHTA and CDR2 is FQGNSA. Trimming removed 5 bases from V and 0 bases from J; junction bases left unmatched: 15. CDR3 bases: TGTGCCAGCAGCCTACGACCCGGCCCCGGACTAGCGGACCAAGAGACCCAGTACTTC. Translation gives CASSLRPGPGLADQETQYF.

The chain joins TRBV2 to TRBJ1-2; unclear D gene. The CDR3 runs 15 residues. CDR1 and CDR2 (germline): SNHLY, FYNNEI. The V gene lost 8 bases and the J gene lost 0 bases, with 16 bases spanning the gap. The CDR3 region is CASSPGGQANYGYTF. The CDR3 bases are TGTGCCAGCTCACCAGGCGGGCAGGCTAACTATGGCTACACCTTC.

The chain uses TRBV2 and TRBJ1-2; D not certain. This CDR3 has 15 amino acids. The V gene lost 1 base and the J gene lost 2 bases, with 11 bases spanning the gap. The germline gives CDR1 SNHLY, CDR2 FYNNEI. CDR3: CASSEGSSRNYGYTF. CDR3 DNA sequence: TGTGCCAGCAGTGAAGGCAGCAGCAGGAACTATGGCTACACCTTC. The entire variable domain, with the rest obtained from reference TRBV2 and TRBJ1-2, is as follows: EPEVTQTPSHQVTQMGQEVILRCVPISNHLYFYWYRQILGQKVEFLVSFYNNEISEKSEIFDDQFSVERPDGSNFTLKIRSTKLEDSAMYFCASSEGSSRNYGYTFGSGTRLTVV.

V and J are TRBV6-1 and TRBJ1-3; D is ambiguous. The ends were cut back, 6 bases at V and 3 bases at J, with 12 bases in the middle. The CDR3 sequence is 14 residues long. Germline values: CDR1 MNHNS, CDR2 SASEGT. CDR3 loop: CASSFRGIGNTIYF. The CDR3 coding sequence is TGTGCCAGCAGCTTTCGGGGAATTGGAAACACCATATATTTT.

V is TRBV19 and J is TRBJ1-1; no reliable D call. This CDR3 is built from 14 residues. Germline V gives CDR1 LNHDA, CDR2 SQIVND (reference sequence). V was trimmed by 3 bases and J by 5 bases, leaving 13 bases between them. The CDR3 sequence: CASSIGGVRTEAFF. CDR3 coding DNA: TGTGCCAGTAGTATCGGTGGGGTGAGGACTGAAGCTTTCTTT. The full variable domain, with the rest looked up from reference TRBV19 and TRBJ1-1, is DGGITQSPKYLFRKEGQNVTLSCEQNLNHDAMYWYRQDPGQGLRLIYYSQIVNDFQKGDIAEGYSVSREKKESFPLTVTSAQKNPTAFYLCASSIGGVRTEAFFGQGTRLTVV.

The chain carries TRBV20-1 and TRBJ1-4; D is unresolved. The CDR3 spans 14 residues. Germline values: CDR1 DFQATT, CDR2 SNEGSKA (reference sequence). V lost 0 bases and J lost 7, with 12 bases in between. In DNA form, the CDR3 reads TGCAGTGCTAGAGATAATAAGTTGGGTGAAAAACTGTTTTTT. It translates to CSARDNKLGEKLFF.

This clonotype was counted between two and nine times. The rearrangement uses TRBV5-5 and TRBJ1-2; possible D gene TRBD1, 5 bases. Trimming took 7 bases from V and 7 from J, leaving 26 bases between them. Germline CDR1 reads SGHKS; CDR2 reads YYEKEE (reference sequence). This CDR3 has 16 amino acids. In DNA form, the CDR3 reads TGTGCCAGCGCTGTCAGGGTCACGCCAGACCGAGCTGGCTACACCTTC. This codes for CASAVRVTPDRAGYTF.

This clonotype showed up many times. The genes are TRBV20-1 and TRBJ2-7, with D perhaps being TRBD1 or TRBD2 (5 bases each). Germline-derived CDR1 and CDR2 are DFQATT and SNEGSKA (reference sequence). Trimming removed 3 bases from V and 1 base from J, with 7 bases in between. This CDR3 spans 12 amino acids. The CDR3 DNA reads TGCAGTGCTAGCGGGACGTCCTACGAGCAGTACTTC. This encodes CSASGTSYEQYF.

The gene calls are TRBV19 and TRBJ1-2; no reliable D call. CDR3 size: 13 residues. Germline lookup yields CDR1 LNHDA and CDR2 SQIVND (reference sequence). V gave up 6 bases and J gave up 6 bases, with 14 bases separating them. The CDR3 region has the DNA TGTGCCAGTAGACGCAGGAGATTCGATGGCTACACCTTC. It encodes CASRRRRFDGYTF.

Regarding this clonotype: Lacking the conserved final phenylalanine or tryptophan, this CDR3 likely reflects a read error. The CDR3 region has the DNA TGTGCCAGCAGTATAGCGGGGTCCTCCTACGAGCAGTACTAC. Translated: CASSIAGSSYEQYY. The J gene is TRBJ2-7, the V gene TRBV9; 8 nucleotides agree with TRBD2. The CDR3 consists of 14 residues. The germline V gene encodes CDR1 SGDLS and CDR2 YYNGEE. J lost 0 bases, V lost 5 bases, and 4 bases had no gene match.

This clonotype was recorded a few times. CDR3 sequence: CASSAGGSWEQYF. DNA for the CDR3: TGTGCCAGCAGCGCAGGGGGGTCTTGGGAGCAGTACTTC. The chain couples TRBV7-9 to TRBJ2-7; TRBD1 might be the D (7 bases). The length of the CDR3 is 13 residues. CDR1 SEHNR and CDR2 FQNEAQ come from the germline V gene (reference sequence). V was pared by 5 bases and J by 7 bases, with 15 bases between.

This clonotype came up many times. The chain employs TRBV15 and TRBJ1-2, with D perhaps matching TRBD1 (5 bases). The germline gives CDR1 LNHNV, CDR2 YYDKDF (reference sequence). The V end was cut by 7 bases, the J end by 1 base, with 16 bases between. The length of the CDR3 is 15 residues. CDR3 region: CATTSGGHGNYGYTF. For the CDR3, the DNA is TGTGCCACCACCTCAGGAGGACACGGTAACTATGGCTACACCTTC.

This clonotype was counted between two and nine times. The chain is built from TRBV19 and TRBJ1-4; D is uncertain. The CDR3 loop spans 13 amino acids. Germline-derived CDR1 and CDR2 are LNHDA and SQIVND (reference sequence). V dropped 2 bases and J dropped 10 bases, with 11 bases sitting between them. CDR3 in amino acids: CASSITVEGKLFF. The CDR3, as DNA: TGTGCCAGTAGTATAACAGTGGAGGGAAAACTGTTTTTT.

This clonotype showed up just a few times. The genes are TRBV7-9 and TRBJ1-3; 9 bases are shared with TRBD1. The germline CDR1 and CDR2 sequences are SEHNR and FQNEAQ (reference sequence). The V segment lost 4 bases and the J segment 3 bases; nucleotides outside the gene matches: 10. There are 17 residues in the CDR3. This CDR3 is CASSSKIGQGNGNTIYF. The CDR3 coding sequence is TGTGCCAGCAGCTCAAAGATTGGACAGGGGAATGGAAACACCATATATTTT.

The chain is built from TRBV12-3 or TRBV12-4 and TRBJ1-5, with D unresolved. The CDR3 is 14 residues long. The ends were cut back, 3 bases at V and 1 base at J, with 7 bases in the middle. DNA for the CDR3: TGTGCCAGCAGTTTGTACCCCAGCAATCAGCCCCAGCATTTT. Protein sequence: CASSLYPSNQPQHF.

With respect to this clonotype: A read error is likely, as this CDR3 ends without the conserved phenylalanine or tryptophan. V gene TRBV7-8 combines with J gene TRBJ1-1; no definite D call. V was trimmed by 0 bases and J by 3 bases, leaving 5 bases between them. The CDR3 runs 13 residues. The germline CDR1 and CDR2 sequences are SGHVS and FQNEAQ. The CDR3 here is CASSLAGYTEAFL. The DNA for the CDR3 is TGTGCCAGCAGCTTAGCTGGGTACACTGAAGCTTTCCTT.

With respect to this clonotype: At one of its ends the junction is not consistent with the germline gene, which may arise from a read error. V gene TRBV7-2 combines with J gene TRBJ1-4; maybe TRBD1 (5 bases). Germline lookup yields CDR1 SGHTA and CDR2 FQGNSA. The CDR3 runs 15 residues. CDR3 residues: CAGSNHRNDNEKLFF. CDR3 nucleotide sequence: TGTGCCGGCAGTAACCACAGGAATGATAATGAAAAACTGTTTTTT.

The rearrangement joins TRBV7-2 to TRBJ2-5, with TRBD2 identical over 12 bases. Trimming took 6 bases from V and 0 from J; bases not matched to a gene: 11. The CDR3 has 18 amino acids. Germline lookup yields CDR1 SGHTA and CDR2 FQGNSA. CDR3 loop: CASSAARLAGEYQETQYF. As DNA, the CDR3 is TGTGCCAGCAGTGCTGCCCGACTAGCGGGAGAGTACCAAGAGACCCAGTACTTC. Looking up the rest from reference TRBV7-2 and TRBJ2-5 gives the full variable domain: GAGVSQSPSNKVTEKGKDVELRCDPISGHTALYWYRQSLGQGLEFLIYFQGNSAPDKSGLPSDRFSAERTGGSVSTLTIQRTQQEDSAVYLCASSAARLAGEYQETQYFGPGTRLLVL.

This CDR3 is CASSSADRGRGTGELFF. DNA for the CDR3: TGTGCCAGCAGCTCCGCAGACAGAGGGAGAGGGACCGGGGAGCTGTTTTTT. The rearrangement links TRBV7-6 to TRBJ2-2; either TRBD1 or TRBD2 may supply D (5 bases each). CDR3 size: 17 residues. Germline assignment: CDR1 SGHVS and CDR2 FNYEAQ. Trimming shortened V by 4 bases and J by 5 bases, and 20 bases separated the two germline ends.

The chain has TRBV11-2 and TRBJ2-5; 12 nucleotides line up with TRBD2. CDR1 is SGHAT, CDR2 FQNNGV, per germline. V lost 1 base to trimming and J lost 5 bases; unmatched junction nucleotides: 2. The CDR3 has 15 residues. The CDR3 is CASSLGTSGKETQYF. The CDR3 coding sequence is TGTGCCAGCAGCTTAGGGACTAGCGGGAAGGAGACCCAGTACTTC. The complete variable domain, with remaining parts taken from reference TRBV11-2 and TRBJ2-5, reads EAGVAQSPRYKIIEKRQSVAFWCNPISGHATLYWYQQILGQGPKLLIQFQNNGVVDDSQLPKDRFSAERLKGVDSTLKIQPAKLEDSAVYLCASSLGTSGKETQYFGPGTRLLVL.

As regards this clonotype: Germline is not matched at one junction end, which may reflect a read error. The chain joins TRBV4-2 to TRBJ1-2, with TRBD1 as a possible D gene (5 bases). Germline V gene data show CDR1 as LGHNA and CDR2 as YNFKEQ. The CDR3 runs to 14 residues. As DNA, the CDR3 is TGTGGCAGCAGCCTAGATTTACGGGACCATGGCTACACCTTC. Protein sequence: CGSSLDLRDHGYTF.

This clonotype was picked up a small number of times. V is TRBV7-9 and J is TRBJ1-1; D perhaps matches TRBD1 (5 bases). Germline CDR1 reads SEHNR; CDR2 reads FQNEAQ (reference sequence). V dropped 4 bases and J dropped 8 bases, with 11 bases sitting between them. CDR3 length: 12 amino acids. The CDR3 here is CASSYLGGEAFF. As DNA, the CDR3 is TGTGCCAGCAGCTACCTTGGGGGGGAAGCTTTCTTT.

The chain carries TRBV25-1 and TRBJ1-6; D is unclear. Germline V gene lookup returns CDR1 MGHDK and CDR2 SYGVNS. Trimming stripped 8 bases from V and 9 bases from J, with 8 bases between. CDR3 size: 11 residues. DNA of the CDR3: TGTGCCAGCGGGCCGTGTTCACCCCTCCACTTT. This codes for CASGPCSPLHF.

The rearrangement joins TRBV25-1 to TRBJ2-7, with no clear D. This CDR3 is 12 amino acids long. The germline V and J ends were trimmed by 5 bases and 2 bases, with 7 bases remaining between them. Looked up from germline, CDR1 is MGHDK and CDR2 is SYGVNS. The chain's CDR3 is CASSTPAYEQYF. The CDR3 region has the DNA TGTGCCAGCAGTACCCCAGCCTACGAGCAGTACTTC.